This paragraph reports one T cell receptor (beta chain). This sample was included in a study of early T cells in non-severe SARS-CoV-2 infection. Study-level information: Chains from this unsorted whole-blood bulk RNA could not be paired.

Attached unique molecular identifiers marked individual cDNA molecules. TCRdb re-derived calls from the 5' RACE reads in MiXCR, one entry per CDR3 protein. The sample consists of over 75,000 distinct CDR3 sequences, about 15% of them appearing once. V gave up 6 bases and J gave up 5 bases, with 10 bases separating them. This CDR3 is built from 11 residues. From germline, CDR1 is SQVTM and CDR2 ANQGSEA. The sequence came from an adult who was a healthcare worker with PCR-confirmed SARS-CoV-2 infection or an uninfected control (not recorded which). The chain employs TRBV29-1 and TRBJ1-2; TRBD1 is a possible D gene (5 bases). The sample consisted of whole blood. As DNA, the CDR3 is TGCAGCGTCTACAAGGGGTATGGCTACACCTTC. This gives the protein CSVYKGYGYTF.